This T cell receptor (beta chain) comes out of a study of shared clonotypes between healthy human individuals. Study overall: Used for every donor were three CD4 naive, three CD4 memory, two CD8 naive and one CD8 memory plate.

A note on this clone: Its target is not known.

Trimming shortened V by 6 bases and J by 1 base, and 18 bases separated the two germline ends. Germline V gene data show CDR1 as PRHDT and CDR2 as FYEKMQ (reference sequence). This CDR3 region has 16 residues. Study-wide results and caveats: Sample collection involved blood only; tissue repertoires are likely different. Clonotype sharing among donors was thought likely to change with sequencing depth.

Genomic DNA from each subset was divided evenly over several immunoSEQ plates. Repertoires were generated with immunoSEQ multiplex PCR, while TCRdb's copy carries only in-frame clones and drops some. Counted here are about 2 million clones, less than 95% occurring once; the ten biggest clones make up roughly 1%. Naive CD8 isolation took CD45RO-negative cells positively selected for CCR7 and excluded terminally differentiated effector memory CD45RA+ cells. Sequencing input: naive CD8+ T cells sorted from blood. The genes are TRBV13 and TRBJ1-1; D may be TRBD1 (5 bases). The receptor comes from a man aged 18 to 29 in good health. This CDR3 is CASSLPGVGGNTEAFF. The CDR3 DNA follows: TGTGCCAGCAGTCTCCCCGGGGTTGGGGGGAACACTGAAGCTTTCTTT.